This TCR beta chain comes out of a study of graft-versus-host responses after intestinal transplantation. Across the whole study: Every recipient underwent anti-thymocyte globulin induction, then tacrolimus and steroids for around three years. General observations from the study: Detected in recipient marrow were GvH clones, some of which were first observed in ileum or blood.

Libraries were prepared by immunoSEQ multiplex PCR; TCRdb keeps only in-frame clonotypes and omits some of them. The sample gives roughly 20,000 clones, around 72% of which show up once; approximately 7.6% is in the top ten. This CDR3 contains 17 residues. Germline V gene data show CDR1 as SGDLS and CDR2 as YYNGEE. After removal of 1 base from V and 10 bases from J, the junction contained 11 bases not matched to a gene. A remark on this clone: The antigen is not known.

Grafts had their tissue processed, releasing intraepithelial and lamina propria lymphocytes. The gene calls are TRBV9 and TRBJ2-3, with TRBD2 matching 14 bases. The TCR sequence derives from a human patient who received an intestinal transplant, so some T cells may come from the graft donor. The source was ileum tissue, collected approximately 20 days after intestinal transplant. CDR3 nucleotides: TGTGCCAGCAGCGTACGGGCAGGGACTAGCGGGAGAGGATCGCAGTATTTT. As protein: CASSVRAGTSGRGSQYF.